This TCR beta chain was retrieved from a study of shared clonotypes between healthy human individuals. About the research overall: Three CD4 naive, three CD4 memory, two CD8 naive and one CD8 memory plate were used per donor.

Deep was the level used in running the assay. Only in-frame clones appear in the TCRdb table, and some are missing; sequencing was by immunoSEQ multiplex PCR. This repertoire shows approximately 530,000 clones, approximately 95% found once; its top ten account for around 0.067%. Healthy adults negative for HIV, lacking recent acute infections or vaccinations, served as donors. From germline, CDR1 is ENHRY and CDR2 SYGVKD. The CDR3 is 13 amino acids. Trimming cost V 9 bases and J 5 bases; bases outside gene matches: 8. The chain carries TRBV10-3 and TRBJ2-7; 9 bases are shared with TRBD1. The TCR sequence derives from a woman aged 30 to 39 in good health. The sequencing sample was made of naive CD4+ T cells sorted from blood. The subset here: CD45RA+ positively selected. The CDR3 DNA follows: TGTGCCATGGTGGGACAGGGTTTCGACGAGCAGTACTTC. It codes for CAMVGQGFDEQYF.